This entry lists 22 T cell receptor beta chains sequenced from one sample in a study of human T cells and chemical hapten exposure. The time point here: patch test 2, 6 weeks after DPC sensitization. Treatment reported: therapeutic diphenylcyclopropenone sensitization with weekly scalp DPC. TCRdb recomputed calls from the RACE reads with MiXCR, one row per CDR3 protein. The sample consists of about 140,000 distinct CDR3 sequences, approximately 12% of them appearing once. The material was whole blood, obtained in connection with sensitization to the hapten diphenylcyclopropenone (DPC). The receptors come from a woman in her 50s with alopecia areata. Some clones in this sample may be carry-over from other donors' samples.

The chain employs TRBV5-1 and TRBJ2-7; 10 nucleotides line up with TRBD2. V was clipped by 4 bases and J by 2 bases; unmatched bases: 6. The CDR3 is 15 residues long. Germline V gene sequence: CDR1 SGHRS, CDR2 YFSETQ. The CDR3 coding sequence is TGCGCCAGCAGCCTGGGACTAGCGAGTGCCTACGAGCAGTACTTC. It codes for CASSLGLASAYEQYF.

A word on this clonotype: One end of the junction fails to match germline, which may point to a read error. The chain uses TRBV7-6 and TRBJ1-1; TRBD1 agrees at 8 bases. This CDR3 spans 15 amino acids. Germline V gene sequence: CDR1 SGHVS, CDR2 FNYEAQ. The CDR3 reads CANSRGQGLNTEAFF. CDR3 DNA: TGTGCCAACAGCCGAGGACAGGGACTGAACACTGAAGCTTTCTTT.

This clonotype was detected a few times. This chain links TRBV18 with TRBJ1-3, with D hard to call. The germline gives CDR1 KGHSH, CDR2 LQKENI. The CDR3 spans 16 residues. V was shortened by 1 base and J by 0 bases, with 10 bases between the two germline ends. The CDR3: CASSPRRTSSGNTIYF. The CDR3 DNA reads as TGTGCCAGCTCACCACGACGCACGTCCTCTGGAAACACCATATATTTT. Full variable domain (outside the CDR3, taken from reference TRBV18 and TRBJ1-3): NAGVMQNPRHLVRRRGQEARLRCSPMKGHSHVYWYRQLPEEGLKFMVYLQKENIIDESGMPKERFSAEFPKEGPSILRIQQVVRGDSAAYFCASSPRRTSSGNTIYFGEGSWLTVV.

This clonotype turned up a few times. The chain recombines TRBV29-1 with TRBJ2-2; 8 nucleotides agree with TRBD1. The CDR3 sequence is 13 residues long. The V segment lost 7 bases and the J segment 4 bases; nucleotides outside the gene matches: 5. The germline CDR1 and CDR2 sequences are SQVTM and ANQGSEA. CDR3 loop: CSAQDRATGELFF. CDR3 coding DNA: TGCAGCGCCCAGGACAGGGCCACCGGGGAGCTGTTTTTT.

This clonotype occurred a few times. This rearrangement joins TRBV7-2 to TRBJ2-1, with a tentative D call TRBD2 (5 bases). Germline CDR1 is SGHTA and CDR2 is FQGNSA. With 2 bases removed from V and 6 bases from J, the gap between germline ends came to 14 bases. The CDR3 extends over 15 amino acids. CDR3 sequence reads: CASSLRGPLGNEQFF. CDR3 DNA sequence: TGTGCCAGCAGCTTAAGAGGGCCTCTCGGCAATGAGCAGTTCTTC.

The chain is built from TRBV2 and TRBJ2-4, with 8 bases lining up with TRBD1. The V and J ends lost 3 bases and 7 bases, in that order; junction bases with no gene match: 2. CDR1 and CDR2 (germline): SNHLY, FYNNEI. The CDR3 length is 13 residues. The CDR3 here is CASSEWTGNIQYF. As DNA, the CDR3 is TGTGCCAGCAGTGAGTGGACAGGGAACATTCAGTACTTC. Combining the CDR3 with reference TRBV2 and TRBJ2-4 gives the whole variable domain EPEVTQTPSHQVTQMGQEVILRCVPISNHLYFYWYRQILGQKVEFLVSFYNNEISEKSEIFDDQFSVERPDGSNFTLKIRSTKLEDSAMYFCASSEWTGNIQYFGAGTRLSVL.

The chain is built from TRBV27 and TRBJ2-7, with 7 nucleotides matching TRBD2. J was trimmed by 2 bases and V by 6 bases; bases with no gene match: 10. The CDR3 is 15 amino acids. Germline values: CDR1 MNHEY, CDR2 SMNVEV (reference sequence). The CDR3 DNA sequence: TGTGCCAGCAGCTACCTGACGGGAGGCACCTACGAGCAGTACTTC. As protein: CASSYLTGGTYEQYF.

This chain's CDR3 is CASIPDLGTFHTDTQYF. The CDR3 region has the DNA TGTGCCAGTATCCCCGACCTTGGGACGTTCCACACAGATACGCAGTATTTT. The chain employs TRBV19 and TRBJ2-3; D tentatively reads TRBD1 or TRBD2 (5 bases each). Germline assignment: CDR1 LNHDA and CDR2 SQIVND (reference sequence). This CDR3 spans 17 amino acids. V gave up 7 bases and J gave up 2 bases, with 22 bases separating them.

There are a few counts of this clonotype. CDR3 DNA sequence: TGTGCCAGCAGCCAAGGGGTGCCTAGCGGTACGAACACCGGGGAGCTGTTTTTT. As protein: CASSQGVPSGTNTGELFF. V usage is TRBV3-1 and J usage is TRBJ2-2; 7 bases map to TRBD2. This CDR3 is 18 amino acids long. V was pared by 1 base and J by 0 bases, with 8 bases of the junction left unmatched. The germline V gene has CDR1 LGHDT and CDR2 YNNKEL (reference sequence).

The chain combines TRBV24-1 with TRBJ1-5; no clear D. Germline CDR1 KGHDR, CDR2 SFDVKD. V lost 6 bases and J 5 bases, leaving 7 bases between the germline ends. The CDR3 is 12 amino acids. CDR3: CATSYLDQPQHF. The DNA of the CDR3 is TGTGCCACCAGTTACCTAGATCAGCCCCAGCATTTT.

This clonotype was seen ten or more times. This sequence joins TRBV28 and TRBJ2-1; D remains unclear. V lost 4 bases and J 4 bases, leaving 5 bases between the germline ends. CDR3 length: 12 amino acids. In germline, CDR1 is MDHEN, CDR2 SYDVKM. DNA for the CDR3: TGTGCCAGCAGTTCTGTGTACAATGAGCAGTTCTTC. It codes for CASSSVYNEQFF.

This clonotype was counted between two and nine times. The CDR3 DNA reads TGTGCCAGCAGCGGTGGGGAAGCCCGGTACATTCAGTACTTC. It encodes CASSGGEARYIQYF. The V gene is TRBV7-8, the J gene TRBJ2-4, with unresolved D. Trimming removed 5 bases from V and 8 bases from J, with 16 bases in between. Germline-derived CDR1 and CDR2 are SGHVS and FQNEAQ. The CDR3 consists of 14 residues.

V usage is TRBV7-2 and J usage is TRBJ2-1, with 10 bases aligning to TRBD2. Looked up from germline, CDR1 is SGHTA and CDR2 is FQGNSA. The CDR3 runs 14 residues. V trimming: 5 bases; J trimming: 6 bases; junction bases outside the gene matches: 4. CDR3 amino acids: CASSTGLAFNEQFF. Written as DNA, the CDR3 is TGTGCCAGCAGCACGGGACTAGCGTTCAATGAGCAGTTCTTC.

This clonotype was counted a few times. This chain joins TRBV20-1 and TRBJ2-1; D is unresolved. V lost 2 bases and J 7 bases, leaving 15 bases between the germline ends. The CDR3 is made up of 14 amino acids. Germline V lookup: CDR1 DFQATT, CDR2 SNEGSKA (reference sequence). CDR3 in DNA: TGCAGTGCTAGAACTCCTCGTAGTGGGAATGAGCAGTTCTTC. It specifies CSARTPRSGNEQFF.

The chain has TRBV5-1 and TRBJ2-2, with a tentative D call TRBD2 (5 bases). This CDR3 is 13 amino acids long. V was clipped by 7 bases and J by 4 bases, with 11 bases between them. Germline V gene sequence: CDR1 SGHRS, CDR2 YFSETQ. As DNA, the CDR3 is TGCGCCAGCGGACTGCAGCCCACCGGGGAGCTGTTTTTT. Protein product: CASGLQPTGELFF.

This clonotype showed up many times. The rearrangement links TRBV5-1 to TRBJ2-7, with 7 bases identical to TRBD1. Per the germline V gene, CDR1 is SGHRS and CDR2 is YFSETQ. The CDR3 runs 18 residues. J gave up 3 bases and V 5 bases, and 20 bases lay outside the gene matches. This CDR3 is CASRESRDSYTKRYEQYF. In nucleotides, the CDR3 is TGCGCCAGCAGGGAAAGCCGGGACAGCTACACTAAACGCTACGAGCAGTACTTC.

This clonotype was counted many times. The chain employs TRBV6-6 and TRBJ2-1, with 10 bases aligning to TRBD2. Germline assignment: CDR1 MNHNY and CDR2 SVGAGI (reference sequence). The trim removed 6 bases at V and 3 bases at J, leaving 8 bases unmatched. The CDR3 is 16 residues long. CDR3 DNA: TGTGCCAGCAGACAAGGACTAGCGGCCATCTACAATGAGCAGTTCTTC. It specifies CASRQGLAAIYNEQFF.

The sample holds many counts of this clonotype. The chain is built from TRBV24-1 and TRBJ2-3; 11 bases are shared with TRBD2. In germline, CDR1 is KGHDR, CDR2 SFDVKD. V lost 5 bases and J lost 8; bases outside the gene matches: 11. CDR3 length: 16 amino acids. The CDR3 spells CATSGGTSGLRITQYF. CDR3 nucleotide sequence: TGTGCCACCAGTGGGGGGACTAGCGGTCTGCGTATTACGCAGTATTTT.

There are a few counts of this clonotype. Since no conserved phenylalanine or tryptophan closes the CDR3, a read error is the likely cause. This rearrangement joins TRBV7-2 to TRBJ2-5; 11 bases are shared with TRBD2. This CDR3 comprises 15 residues. The V gene's germline CDR1 is SGHTA and CDR2 FQGNSA. V dropped 5 bases and J dropped 4; count of bases not matched to a gene: 6. The CDR3 DNA follows: TGTGCCAGCAGCGCGGGACTAGCGGCCGTAGAGACCCAGTACTCC. Amino acids: CASSAGLAAVETQYS.

In this sample, this clonotype turned up a few times. The V gene is TRBV20-1, the J gene TRBJ1-1, with a weak D call TRBD1 (6 bases). The ends were cut back, 0 bases at V and 0 bases at J, with 8 bases in the middle. Germline V lookup: CDR1 DFQATT, CDR2 SNEGSKA (reference sequence). CDR3 size: 14 residues. Here the CDR3 reads CSARETGMNTEAFF. CDR3 DNA: TGCAGTGCTAGAGAGACAGGTATGAACACTGAAGCTTTCTTT.

Only a few counts were recorded for this clonotype. This chain links TRBV20-1 with TRBJ2-3; 10 bases map to TRBD2. The CDR3 runs 18 residues. Germline V CDR1 and CDR2: DFQATT, SNEGSKA (reference sequence). After removal of 5 bases from V and 4 bases from J, the junction contained 18 bases not matched to a gene. The CDR3 region has the DNA TGCAGTGCTCCTAGGCCAGCGGGAGGGCCCGGGGGGGCAGATACGCAGTATTTT. It translates to CSAPRPAGGPGGADTQYF.

Sample share makes this clonotype medium-sized. The chain couples TRBV29-1 to TRBJ2-5; D possibly corresponds to TRBD1 (6 bases). V was cut by 6 bases and J by 4 bases, with 12 bases left in between. CDR1 SQVTM and CDR2 ANQGSEA come from the germline V gene. The CDR3 totals 12 residues. Written as DNA, the CDR3 is TGCAGCGTGAAAAAACAGGGAGAGACCCAGTACTTC. Protein sequence: CSVKKQGETQYF.